A selection of T cell receptor beta chains follows, all from one sample in a study of blood T cell repertoires in COVID-19. The method was immunoSEQ multiplex PCR; TCRdb's version includes in-frame clones alone and lacks a portion of them. The repertoire holds about 250,000 clones, 86% seen once, with 1.5% to 2% in the top ten. Sequenced sample: PBMCs or T cells enriched from blood (not recorded which). The receptor source for this set is a man aged 35-49 years who had recovered from COVID-19. CDR3s leave out the opening cysteine and the closing phenylalanine or tryptophan.

TRBJ1-1 TRBV12-3/TRBV12-4 ASRGGLNTEAF
TRBJ1-1 TRBV5-1 ASSLGTVNTEAF
TRBJ2-5 TRBV28 ASSSGQQETQY
TRBJ1-1 TRBV5-6 ASSLYAGENTEAF
TRBJ1-5 TRBV6-2/TRBV6-3 ASSPARGGNQPQH
TRBJ1-3 TRBV6-5 ASSYGAGRTGNTIY
TRBJ1-1 TRBV14 ASSPEVETEAF
TRBJ2-1 TRBV30 AWSRGLAAGSYNEQF
TRBJ1-4 TRBV3-1/TRBV3-2 ASSQGQGGREKLF
TRBJ1-2 TRBV7-2 ASSVETGDKGYT
TRBJ2-5 TRBV7-9 ASSPRGGTQY
TRBJ1-2 TRBV2 ASSLRGDSYT
TRBJ2-7 TRBV7-6 ASSLWDSENHEQY
TRBJ1-1 TRBV10-3 AISERIGAEAF
TRBJ2-3 TRBV29-1 SVATGTDTQY
TRBJ2-2 TRBV23-1 ASTSLGTTGELF
TRBJ2-7 TRBV5-6 ASSSLQGAREQY
TRBJ2-7 TRBV14 ASSLSQEQY
TRBJ1-1 TRBV18 ASSSQGAHGTEAF
TRBJ2-7 TRBV11-3 ASSPQGGSGSWVYEQY
TRBJ1-6 TRBV7-6 ASSSYYSPLH
TRBJ1-1 TRBV15 ATSRKPGQDLLRNTEAF
TRBJ2-1 TRBV7-7 ASSRSSGSNEQF